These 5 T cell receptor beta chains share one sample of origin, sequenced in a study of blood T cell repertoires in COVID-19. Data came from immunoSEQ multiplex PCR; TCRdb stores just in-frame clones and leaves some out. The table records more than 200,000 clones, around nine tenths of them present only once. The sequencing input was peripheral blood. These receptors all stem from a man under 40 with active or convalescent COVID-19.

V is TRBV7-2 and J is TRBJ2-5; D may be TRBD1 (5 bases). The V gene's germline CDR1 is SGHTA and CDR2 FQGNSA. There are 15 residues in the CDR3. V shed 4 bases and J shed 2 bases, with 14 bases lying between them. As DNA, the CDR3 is TGTGCCAGCAGCTACACGACAGAGAAGCAAGAGACCCAGTACTTC. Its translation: CASSYTTEKQETQYF. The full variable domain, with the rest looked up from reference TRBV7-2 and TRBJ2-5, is GAGVSQSPSNKVTEKGKDVELRCDPISGHTALYWYRQSLGQGLEFLIYFQGNSAPDKSGLPSDRFSAERTGGSVSTLTIQRTQQEDSAVYLCASSYTTEKQETQYFGPGTRLLVL.

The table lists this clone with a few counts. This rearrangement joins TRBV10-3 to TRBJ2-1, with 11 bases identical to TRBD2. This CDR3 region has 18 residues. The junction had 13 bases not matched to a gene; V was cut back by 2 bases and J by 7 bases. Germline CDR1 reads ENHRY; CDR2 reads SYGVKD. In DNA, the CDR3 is TGTGCCATCAGTGAGCCAGGTTGGGTAGCGGGGGGGGTGAATGAGCAGTTCTTC. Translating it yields CAISEPGWVAGGVNEQFF.

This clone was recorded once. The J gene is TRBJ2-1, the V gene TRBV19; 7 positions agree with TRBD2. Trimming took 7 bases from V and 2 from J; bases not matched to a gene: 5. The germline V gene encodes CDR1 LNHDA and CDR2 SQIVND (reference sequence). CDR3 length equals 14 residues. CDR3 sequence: CASIGGGAYNEQFF. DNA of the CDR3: TGTGCCAGTATCGGCGGGGGTGCCTACAATGAGCAGTTCTTC.

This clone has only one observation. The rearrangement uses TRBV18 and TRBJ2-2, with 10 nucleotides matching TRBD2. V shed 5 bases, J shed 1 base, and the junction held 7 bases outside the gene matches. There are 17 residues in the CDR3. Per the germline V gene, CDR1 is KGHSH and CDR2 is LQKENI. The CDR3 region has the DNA TGTGCCAGCTCAAAGTCAGGGACTAGCGAGAACACCGGGGAGCTGTTTTTT. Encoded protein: CASSKSGTSENTGELFF.

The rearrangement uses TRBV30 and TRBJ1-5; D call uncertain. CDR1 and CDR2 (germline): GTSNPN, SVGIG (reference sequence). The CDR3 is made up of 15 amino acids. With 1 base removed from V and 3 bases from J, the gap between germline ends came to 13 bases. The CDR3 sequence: CAWSGLNVPNQPQHF. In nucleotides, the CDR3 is TGTGCCTGGAGTGGCCTAAATGTCCCCAATCAGCCCCAGCATTTT. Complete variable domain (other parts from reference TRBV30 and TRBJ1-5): SQTIHQWPATLVQPVGSPLSLECTVEGTSNPNLYWYRQAAGRGLQLLFYSVGIGQISSEVPQNLSASRPQDRQFILSSKKLLLSDSGFYLCAWSGLNVPNQPQHFGDGTRLSIL.